These T cell receptor beta chains were read from a single sample in a study of T cell responses to AZD1222 COVID-19 vaccine. Sequencing was performed with immunoSEQ multiplex PCR; in TCRdb, only in-frame clones are kept and a portion is missing. The sample records 80,000 to 100,000 clones, 70% to 90% being singletons. Sequenced material: peripheral blood, taken on day 0 of AZD1222 vaccination. The source of these receptors is an adult in good health. The CDR3 runs from the conserved cysteine through the conserved F or W. D genes are given only for firm matches. Clone size is shown for a subset of rows, as once, few, many or a class of expanded clone.

V	D	J	size	CDR3	DNA
TRBV3-1/TRBV3-2	-	TRBJ1-2	-	CASSQEGSYGYTF	TGTGCCAGCAGCCAAGAGGGGTCCTATGGCTACACCTTC
TRBV9	TRBD2	TRBJ2-7	-	CASSVDGRTSYEQYF	TGTGCCAGCAGCGTAGACGGGAGGACCTCCTACGAGCAGTACTTC
TRBV2	-	TRBJ2-1	-	CASSSRQVQVYNEQFF	TGTGCCAGCAGTTCCCGACAGGTTCAAGTCTACAATGAGCAGTTCTTC
TRBV7-2	TRBD1	TRBJ1-2	-	CASSLGDSGYGYTF	TGTGCCAGCAGCTTAGGGGACAGCGGCTATGGCTACACCTTC
TRBV27	TRBD1	TRBJ1-1	-	CASSSYRGLNTEAFF	TGTGCCAGCAGTTCGTACAGGGGGTTGAACACTGAAGCTTTCTTT
TRBV7-9	-	TRBJ2-1	few	CASSLGPGNEQFF	TGTGCCAGCAGCTTAGGGCCGGGGAATGAGCAGTTCTTC
TRBV3-1/TRBV3-2	TRBD1	TRBJ1-1	-	CASSQVKRQGMNTEAFF	TGTGCCAGCAGCCAAGTCAAGAGACAGGGGATGAACACTGAAGCTTTCTTT
TRBV5-6	TRBD1	TRBJ1-2	-	CASSLEDREGYTF	TGTGCCAGCAGCTTGGAGGACAGGGAAGGCTACACCTTC
TRBV30	-	TRBJ1-5	-	CAWNNPDSLAGNQPQHF	TGTGCCTGGAATAACCCGGACAGTTTGGCTGGCAATCAGCCCCAGCATTTT
TRBV5-6	TRBD2	TRBJ2-1	-	CASSLPTSGSKGEQFF	TGTGCCAGCAGCCTTCCGACTAGCGGGAGTAAGGGTGAGCAGTTCTTC
TRBV28	TRBD1	TRBJ1-1	-	CASKPRGQGNTEAFF	TGTGCCAGCAAACCGAGGGGACAGGGTAACACTGAAGCTTTCTTT
TRBV4-1	-	TRBJ2-7	-	CASSQDRQTYEQYF	TGCGCCAGCAGCCAAGATCGCCAGACCTACGAGCAGTACTTC
TRBV11-3	TRBD1	TRBJ2-1	-	CASSLGQTYNEQFF	TGTGCCAGCAGCTTGGGACAGACCTACAATGAGCAGTTCTTC
TRBV28	TRBD1	TRBJ2-7	-	CASSPGTGDYEQYF	TGTGCCAGCAGTCCAGGGACAGGTGACTACGAGCAGTACTTC
TRBV30	-	TRBJ1-6	-	CAWQDGAGANSPLHF	TGTGCCTGGCAAGATGGGGCAGGCGCAAATTCACCCCTCCACTTT
TRBV3-1/TRBV3-2	TRBD2	TRBJ2-1	once	CASSQGGAGGRDEQFF	TGTGCCAGCAGCCAAGGCGGGGCGGGAGGCCGGGATGAGCAGTTCTTC
TRBV6-5	-	TRBJ2-7	-	CASRTGRAYEQYF	TGTGCCAGCCGAACAGGGAGAGCCTACGAGCAGTACTTC
TRBV28	TRBD1	TRBJ1-2	-	CASSPGQGDGYTF	TGTGCCAGCAGTCCTGGACAGGGAGATGGCTACACCTTC
TRBV28	TRBD1	TRBJ2-7	-	CASSSPGTGGNYEQYF	TGTGCCAGCAGTTCTCCCGGCACAGGGGGCAACTACGAGCAGTACTTC
TRBV19	-	TRBJ2-7	-	CASSIRGGYEQYF	TGTGCCAGTAGTATCCGAGGGGGCTACGAGCAGTACTTC
TRBV5-6	TRBD2	TRBJ2-3	many	CASSPSGRAIDTQYF	TGTGCCAGCAGCCCGAGCGGGAGGGCCATCGATACGCAGTATTTT
TRBV21-1	-	TRBJ1-6	-	CASSKVTVFGSPLHF	TGTGCCAGCAGCAAAGTAACAGTGTTTGGTTCACCCCTCCACTTT
TRBV11-3	-	TRBJ2-2	-	CASSSISSTNTGELFF	TGTGCCAGCAGCTCCATTAGTTCGACGAACACCGGGGAGCTGTTTTTT
TRBV27	TRBD2	TRBJ2-7	-	CASSLYGTSGRAYHEQYF	TGTGCCAGCAGTTTATACGGGACTAGCGGGAGGGCCTACCACGAGCAGTACTTC
TRBV5-4	TRBD2	TRBJ2-7	few	CASSPGLAGEQYF	TGTGCCAGCAGTCCCGGACTAGCGGGAGAGCAGTACTTC
TRBV15	-	TRBJ2-3	-	CATSSHGGDTQYF	TGTGCCACCAGCAGCCACGGGGGAGATACGCAGTATTTT
TRBV7-2	-	TRBJ2-7	-	CASSLRRYEQYF	TGTGCCAGCAGCTTACGGCGGTACGAGCAGTACTTC
TRBV14	-	TRBJ2-7	once	CASSQAGLSYEQYF	TGTGCCAGCAGCCAAGCGGGACTCTCCTACGAGCAGTACTTC
TRBV28	TRBD2	TRBJ2-3	once	CASSLGLAGPTDTQYF	TGTGCCAGCAGTTTAGGGCTAGCGGGACCCACAGATACGCAGTATTTT
TRBV27	-	TRBJ2-1	-	CASTERHYYNEQFF	TGTGCCAGCACAGAGCGGCACTACTACAATGAGCAGTTCTTC
TRBV7-9	TRBD1	TRBJ2-5	once	CASSLTGGSETQYF	TGTGCCAGCAGCTTGACAGGGGGCTCAGAGACCCAGTACTTC
TRBV20-1	-	TRBJ1-3	few	CSASYPGLRNTIYF	TGCAGTGCTAGTTACCCGGGCCTTCGAAACACCATATATTTT
TRBV19	-	TRBJ2-1	once	CASSIGGSRGEQFF	TGTGCCAGTAGTATAGGGGGGAGTCGGGGTGAGCAGTTCTTC
TRBV7-3	TRBD1	TRBJ1-4	once	CASSSGGLNEKLFF	TGTGCCAGCAGCTCAGGGGGCCTTAATGAAAAACTGTTTTTT
TRBV10-3	-	TRBJ2-7	-	CASRGTTYEQYF	TGTGCCAGCCGAGGTACGACCTACGAGCAGTACTTC
TRBV5-1	-	TRBJ2-7	-	CASSRRTKGEYEQYF	TGCGCCAGCAGCCGACGTACCAAGGGAGAATACGAGCAGTACTTC
TRBV5-4	-	TRBJ1-4	-	CASSSGPTPTNEKLFF	TGTGCCAGCAGCTCGGGGCCAACCCCAACTAATGAAAAACTGTTTTTT
TRBV20-1	TRBD2	TRBJ2-3	-	CSASWGSGRKGDTQYF	TGCAGTGCTAGTTGGGGTAGCGGGAGAAAGGGGGATACGCAGTATTTT
TRBV4-3	-	TRBJ1-2	-	CASSQDRGEYGGYTF	TGCGCCAGCAGCCAAGATAGGGGCGAATACGGAGGCTACACCTTC
TRBV10-3	-	TRBJ2-2	-	CAIRPDYDNTGELFF	TGTGCCATCAGACCGGACTACGATAACACCGGGGAGCTGTTTTTT
TRBV29-1	TRBD1	TRBJ2-1	-	CSVTEGQGFDEQFF	TGCAGCGTGACTGAGGGACAGGGGTTCGATGAGCAGTTCTTC
TRBV28	TRBD1	TRBJ1-2	-	CASSTGGLLYGYTF	TGTGCCAGCAGTACAGGGGGCCTCCTCTATGGCTACACCTTC
TRBV2	-	TRBJ2-1	-	CASSVSPVANEQFF	TGTGCCAGCAGTGTATCCCCAGTGGCTAATGAGCAGTTCTTC
TRBV5-1	TRBD1	TRBJ1-2	few	CASSGGDSYYGYTF	TGCGCCAGCAGCGGGGGGGACAGCTATTATGGCTACACCTTC
TRBV6-5	TRBD1	TRBJ1-1	-	CASSYSDRAEAFF	TGTGCCAGCAGTTACTCGGACAGGGCTGAAGCTTTCTTT
TRBV28	-	TRBJ1-2	-	CASTVSVSPGGYTF	TGTGCCAGCACCGTCTCGGTGTCCCCGGGTGGCTACACCTTC
TRBV5-1	-	TRBJ2-1	-	CASSFGGSYNEQFF	TGCGCCAGCAGCTTCGGCGGATCATACAATGAGCAGTTCTTC
TRBV7-7	-	TRBJ2-2	-	CASSPQVTGELFF	TGTGCTAGCAGTCCCCAGGTCACCGGGGAGCTGTTTTTT
TRBV5-1	TRBD1	TRBJ1-4	-	CASSSRTGEKLFF	TGCGCCAGCAGCTCCCGGACAGGTGAAAAACTGTTTTTT
TRBV7-9	TRBD2	TRBJ2-1	-	CASSLAGLAYNEQFF	TGTGCCAGCAGCTTGGCGGGACTAGCCTACAATGAGCAGTTCTTC
TRBV6-5	-	TRBJ1-4	-	CASSPRANEKLFF	TGTGCCAGCAGTCCACGGGCTAATGAAAAACTGTTTTTT